One sample yielded the 2 T cell receptor beta chains listed below, sequenced in a study of T cells in Graves' hyperthyroidism and ophthalmopathy. It was RNA transcripts that yielded the amplified TCR beta CDR3 regions. With the HTBI primer set, the TCR CDR3 went through a first round of RT-PCR. TCRdb used MiXCR to reprocess the multiplex PCR reads, holding one entry per CDR3 protein. This table has almost 500,000 distinct CDR3 sequences, approximately 22% appearing once. Sequencing was carried out using blood. The receptor source for this set is a woman aged 65 to 85 with Graves' ophthalmopathy.

The V gene is TRBV6-2 or TRBV6-3, the J gene TRBJ2-5; the D gene is possibly TRBD2 (5 bases). Trimming removed 5 bases at V and 2 bases at J, with 21 bases between. The germline V gene encodes CDR1 MNHEY and CDR2 SVGEGT. The CDR3 is 17 amino acids. This CDR3 is CASSRGSGPPLQETQYF. CDR3 DNA: TGTGCCAGCAGTCGGGGAAGCGGCCCCCCCTTACAAGAGACCCAGTACTTC.

CDR3 sequence reads: CATPSSINYGYTF. The CDR3 nucleotides are TGTGCCACCCCATCCAGCATCAACTATGGCTACACCTTC. The V and J genes are TRBV6-2 or TRBV6-3 and TRBJ1-2; D unresolved. Germline V gene lookup returns CDR1 MNHEY and CDR2 SVGEGT. The CDR3 is 13 amino acids. V shed 10 bases and J shed 2 bases, with 14 bases lying between them.